One sample yielded the 15 T cell receptor beta chains listed below, sequenced in a study of cytomegalovirus exposure and HLA in healthy donors. The study ran its PCR with 60 Vbeta and 13 Jbeta primers. Sequencing was performed with immunoSEQ multiplex PCR; in TCRdb, only in-frame clones are kept and a portion is missing. The profile shows some 170,000 clones, 70% to 80% of them singletons. The source material was PBMCs. The source of these receptors is a man younger than 35 in good health and CMV-seropositive.

The rearrangement uses TRBV7-2 and TRBJ1-2; no firm D call. The CDR3 loop spans 18 amino acids. Germline V gives CDR1 SGHTA, CDR2 FQGNSA. V was trimmed by 1 base and J by 5 bases, leaving 23 bases between them. CDR3 sequence (DNA): TGTGCCAGCAGCTTAGGCGGCGTTAGGCATCGCGAGCTTTATGGCTACACCTTC. Translating gives CASSLGGVRHRELYGYTF.

This clone turned up a few times. This chain links TRBV2 with TRBJ2-1, with 7 bases identical to TRBD2. The germline V gene encodes CDR1 SNHLY and CDR2 FYNNEI. V shed 3 bases, J shed 7 bases, and the junction held 12 bases outside the gene matches. This CDR3 is 16 amino acids long. CDR3 sequence reads: CASSDVSWEGWNEQFF. DNA of the CDR3: TGTGCCAGCAGTGATGTATCGTGGGAGGGGTGGAATGAGCAGTTCTTC. Using reference TRBV2 and TRBJ2-1 for the parts outside the CDR3, the full variable domain is EPEVTQTPSHQVTQMGQEVILRCVPISNHLYFYWYRQILGQKVEFLVSFYNNEISEKSEIFDDQFSVERPDGSNFTLKIRSTKLEDSAMYFCASSDVSWEGWNEQFFGPGTRLTVL.

The J gene is TRBJ2-1, the V gene TRBV5-6, with 14 bases lining up with TRBD2. The CDR3 extends over 17 amino acids. J was trimmed by 7 bases and V by 4 bases; bases with no gene match: 10. Germline V gene data show CDR1 as SGHDT and CDR2 as YYEEEE. The CDR3 DNA is TGTGCCAGCAGCCTACCGACTAGCGGGAGGGCCGGGAATGAGCAGTTCTTC. Its translation: CASSLPTSGRAGNEQFF. The full variable domain, with the rest looked up from reference TRBV5-6 and TRBJ2-1, is DAGVTQSPTHLIKTRGQQVTLRCSPKSGHDTVSWYQQALGQGPQFIFQYYEEEERQRGNFPDRFSGHQFPNYSSELNVNALLLGDSALYLCASSLPTSGRAGNEQFFGPGTRLTVL.

This clone was seen once. The chain combines TRBV29-1 with TRBJ2-3, with no clear D. The CDR3 spans 13 residues. Trimming took 4 bases from V and 0 from J, leaving 8 bases between them. The germline V gene encodes CDR1 SQVTM and CDR2 ANQGSEA. The CDR3 loop reads CSVVQTSTDTQYF. CDR3 bases: TGCAGCGTTGTACAGACAAGCACAGATACGCAGTATTTT.

This chain joins TRBV2 and TRBJ1-5, with TRBD1 identical over 10 bases. V was pared by 6 bases and J by 3 bases, with 5 bases of the junction left unmatched. The germline V gene encodes CDR1 SNHLY and CDR2 FYNNEI. The CDR3 sequence is 15 residues long. The CDR3 here is CASSLDRGANQPQHF. Here the CDR3 DNA reads TGTGCCAGCAGCTTGGACAGGGGGGCCAATCAGCCCCAGCATTTT.

The V and J genes are TRBV5-6 and TRBJ2-1, with 12 positions matching TRBD2. The V gene end was trimmed by 1 base and the J gene end by 0 bases; junction bases not matched to a gene: 8. CDR1 SGHDT and CDR2 YYEEEE come from the germline V gene. This CDR3 has 19 amino acids. The CDR3 sequence is CASSLTSGRYRVSYNEQFF. The CDR3, as DNA: TGTGCCAGCAGCTTGACTAGCGGGAGGTACCGGGTCTCCTACAATGAGCAGTTCTTC.

V is TRBV5-1 and J is TRBJ1-4; D unclear. CDR3 length: 17 amino acids. Per germline, CDR1 SGHRS and CDR2 YFSETQ. The V gene lost 0 bases and the J gene lost 0 bases, with 12 bases spanning the gap. The CDR3 DNA follows: TGCGCCAGCAGCTTGGGCCAATGGAGAGCAACTAATGAAAAACTGTTTTTT. This sequence encodes CASSLGQWRATNEKLFF.

The chain has TRBV5-8 and TRBJ2-5, with TRBD1 matching over 10 bases. Trimming cost V 3 bases and J 5 bases; bases outside gene matches: 7. Germline V gives CDR1 SGHTS, CDR2 YDEGEE. The CDR3 consists of 15 residues. CDR3 in DNA: TGTGCCAGCAGCTCGAGGACAGGGGGAATCGAGACCCAGTACTTC. Residues: CASSSRTGGIETQYF.

This clone has a single count. J is TRBJ2-1 and V is TRBV5-4, with 9 bases aligning to TRBD1. This CDR3 has 17 amino acids. Germline V lookup: CDR1 SGHNT, CDR2 YYREEE (reference sequence). V dropped 2 bases and J dropped 9; count of bases not matched to a gene: 15. The CDR3 DNA is TGTGCCAGCAGCTTACCGCCGGGACAGGGTATGTGGAGTGAGCAGTTCTTC. Translated, it gives CASSLPPGQGMWSEQFF. The variable domain in full, with the rest retrieved from reference TRBV5-4 and TRBJ2-1, is ETGVTQSPTHLIKTRGQQVTLRCSSQSGHNTVSWYQQALGQGPQFIFQYYREEENGRGNFPPRFSGLQFPNYSSELNVNALELDDSALYLCASSLPPGQGMWSEQFFGPGTRLTVL.

The CDR3 DNA reads as TGTGCCAGTAGTATAGCAGCGGGACAAGGGAATTATGGCTACACCTTC. This codes for CASSIAAGQGNYGYTF. J is TRBJ1-2 and V is TRBV19; maybe TRBD1 (6 bases). Germline CDR1 is LNHDA and CDR2 is SQIVND (reference sequence). Trimming left V 1 base short and J 5 bases short, with 17 bases between. The CDR3 has 16 residues. Full variable domain (missing parts from reference TRBV19 and TRBJ1-2): DGGITQSPKYLFRKEGQNVTLSCEQNLNHDAMYWYRQDPGQGLRLIYYSQIVNDFQKGDIAEGYSVSREKKESFPLTVTSAQKNPTAFYLCASSIAAGQGNYGYTFGSGTRLTVV.

The chain has TRBV6-5 and TRBJ1-2, with TRBD1 as a possible D gene (5 bases). The V gene's germline CDR1 is MNHEY and CDR2 SVGAGI. Deletions cut 0 bases from V and 4 bases from J, with 15 bases between. This CDR3 has 16 residues. The CDR3 sequence: CASSYSLSGGVYGYTF. CDR3 in DNA: TGTGCCAGCAGTTACTCGTTATCCGGAGGGGTCTATGGCTACACCTTC.

The rearrangement joins TRBV29-1 to TRBJ1-2, with unresolved D. This CDR3 is built from 14 residues. Trimming left V 4 bases short and J 1 base short, with 13 bases between. Germline V gene lookup returns CDR1 SQVTM and CDR2 ANQGSEA. Written as DNA, the CDR3 is TGCAGCGTTGGAGGGCAGAATAATAACTATGGCTACACCTTC. Protein: CSVGGQNNNYGYTF. The variable domain in full, completed from reference TRBV29-1 and TRBJ1-2, reads SAVISQKPSRDICQRGTSLTIQCQVDSQVTMMFWYRQQPGQSLTLIATANQGSEATYESGFVIDKFPISRPNLTFSTLTVSNMSPEDSSIYLCSVGGQNNNYGYTFGSGTRLTVV.

The rearrangement links TRBV7-9 to TRBJ1-4; no reliable D call. Germline CDR1 and CDR2: SEHNR and FQNEAQ (reference sequence). V lost 1 base and J lost 4, with 13 bases in between. This CDR3 contains 16 residues. The DNA for the CDR3 is TGTGCCAGCAGCTTAGGGTTCGGCAGGAATAATGAAAAACTGTTTTTT. Amino acid sequence: CASSLGFGRNNEKLFF.

CDR3: CAWSSGTGDRSNQPQHF. In DNA form, the CDR3 reads TGTGCCTGGAGTTCAGGGACAGGGGATAGGAGCAATCAGCCCCAGCATTTT. The chain links TRBV30 to TRBJ1-5; 10 positions agree with TRBD1. After removal of 2 bases from V and 1 base from J, the junction contained 8 bases not matched to a gene. Germline assignment: CDR1 GTSNPN and CDR2 SVGIG (reference sequence). The CDR3 loop spans 17 amino acids.

The chain employs TRBV9 and TRBJ1-6; D is ambiguous. From germline, CDR1 is SGDLS and CDR2 YYNGEE. The CDR3 runs 14 residues. With 0 bases removed from V and 5 bases from J, the gap between germline ends came to 6 bases. In nucleotides, the CDR3 is TGTGCCAGCAGCGTAGGGCCAGATAATTCACCCCTCCACTTT. It yields the protein CASSVGPDNSPLHF. Drawing the rest from reference TRBV9 and TRBJ1-6, the complete variable domain is DSGVTQTPKHLITATGQRVTLRCSPRSGDLSVYWYQQSLDQGLQFLIQYYNGEERAKGNILERFSAQQFPDLHSELNLSSLELGDSALYFCASSVGPDNSPLHFGNGTRLTVT.